The entry below gives a single T cell receptor (beta chain) sequence along with its context. The sample is drawn from a study of blood T cell repertoires in COVID-19. Study background: In each case, the material was cDNA or gDNA derived from T cells, B-cell-depleted T cells, or PBMCs.

This CDR3 is 13 amino acids long. V dropped 6 bases and J dropped 1 base, with 9 bases sitting between them. The table came from immunoSEQ multiplex PCR; TCRdb's copy has only in-frame clones and leaves some out. The table has 180,000 or so clones, 75% to 90% seen once. This receptor was obtained from a woman aged 60-75 years with acute or convalescent COVID-19. V and J are TRBV12-3 or TRBV12-4 and TRBJ1-1; D possibly corresponds to TRBD1 (6 bases). Material: peripheral blood. In DNA form, the CDR3 reads TGTGCCAGCAGGACAGGTCCGAACACTGAAGCTTTCTTT. Protein sequence: CASRTGPNTEAFF.